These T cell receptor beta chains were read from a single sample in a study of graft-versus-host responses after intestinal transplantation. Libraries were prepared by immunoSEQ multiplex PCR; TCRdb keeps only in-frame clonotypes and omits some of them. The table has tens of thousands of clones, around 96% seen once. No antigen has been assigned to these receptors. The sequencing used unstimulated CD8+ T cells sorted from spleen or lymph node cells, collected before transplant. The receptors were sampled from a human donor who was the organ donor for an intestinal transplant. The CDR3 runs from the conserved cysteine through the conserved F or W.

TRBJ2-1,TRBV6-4,CASSDGGEQFF
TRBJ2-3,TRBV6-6,CASSYGTGGSTDTQYF
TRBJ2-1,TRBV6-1,CASGGGLDGYNEQFF
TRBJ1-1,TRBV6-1,CASSEFRADEAFF
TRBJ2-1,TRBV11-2,CASSKLAGGRNEQFF
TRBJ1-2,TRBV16,CASSREMTGGDGYTF
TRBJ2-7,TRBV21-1,CASSKYIEQYF
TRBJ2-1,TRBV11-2,CASSFFGSSYNEQFF
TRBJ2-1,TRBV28,CASSLFAPSSGVLYNEQFF
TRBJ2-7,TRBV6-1,CASSIRTGDYYEQYF
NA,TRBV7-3,CASSLDPGSYEQYF
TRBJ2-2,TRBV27,CASSLLRTLGDTGELFF
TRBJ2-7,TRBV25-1,CASSRSELGEQYF
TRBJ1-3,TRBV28,CASSFTAFDRGPSGNTIYF
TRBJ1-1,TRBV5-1,CASSLSLGEAEAFF
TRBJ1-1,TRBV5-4,CASSPGLLSYTEAFF
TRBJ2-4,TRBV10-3,CAIKRGVWDIQYF
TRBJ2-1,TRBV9,CASSVVAGWEQFF
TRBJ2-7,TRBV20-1,CSAVPFNQQYF
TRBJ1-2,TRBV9,CASSVTGYYGYTF
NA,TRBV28,CASSPDTTGTYEQYF
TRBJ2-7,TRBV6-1,CASSEEVGLTIYEQYF
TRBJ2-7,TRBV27,CASWGAYEQYF
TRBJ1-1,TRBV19,CASSPYRGNTEAFF
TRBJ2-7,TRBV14,CASSISSYEQYF
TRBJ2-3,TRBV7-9,CASSPPSGEAADTQYF
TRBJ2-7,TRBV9,CASSVDGAGSYEQYF
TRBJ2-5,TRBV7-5,CARSVHRSGARETQYF
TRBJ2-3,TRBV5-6,CASSLDRDYTDTQYF
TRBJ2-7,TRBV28,CASSPRVGRTYEQYF
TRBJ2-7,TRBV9,CASSHNRDRHEQYF
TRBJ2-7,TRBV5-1,CASSLKGARDEQYF
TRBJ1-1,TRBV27,CASSFVGVTEAFF
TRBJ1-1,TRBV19,CASSRGGLDYNTEAFF
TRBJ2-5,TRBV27,CASSLSSGSGETQYF
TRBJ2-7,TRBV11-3,CASSSPAGTASSYEQYF
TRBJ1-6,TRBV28,CASSFFWATSSYNSPLHF
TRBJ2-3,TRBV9,CASSESGGAGTDTQYF
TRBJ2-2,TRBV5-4,CASSLGQVAGELFF
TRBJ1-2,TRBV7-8,CASSLAAGGFNYGYTF
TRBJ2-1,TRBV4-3,CASSQESPDRGFWEQFF
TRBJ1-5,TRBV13,CASSLTKNQPQHF
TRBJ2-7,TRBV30,CAGGSHEQYF
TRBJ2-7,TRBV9,CASSQGPGEQYF
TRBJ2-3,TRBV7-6,CASSLAGITDTQYF
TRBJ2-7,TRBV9,CASSGAGQGMTYEQYF
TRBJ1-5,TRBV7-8,CASSPLVTGPQHF
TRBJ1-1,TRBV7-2,CAKTTGTDNTEAFF
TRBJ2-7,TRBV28,CASSFTASYEQYF
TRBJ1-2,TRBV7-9,CASSLVLGRANYGYTF